This T cell receptor beta chain was obtained from a study of beta chain features in type 1 diabetes. The study, taken as a whole, reports: Shortening of TCRB CDR3s, moderate but significant, appeared in all four CD4+ subsets of Type 1 diabetes patients.

Sequenced material consisted of expressed TCRB transcripts (all of the isolated RNA was reverse transcribed). The table came from immunoSEQ multiplex PCR; TCRdb's copy has only in-frame clones and leaves some out. The sample records roughly 160,000 clones, approximately 8% being singletons. This CDR3 has 16 amino acids. Germline V lookup: CDR1 ENHRY, CDR2 SYGVKD. Trimming pared 4 bases from V and 0 bases from J, leaving 15 bases between. CD45RO/CCR7/CD25/CD127/CD95/CD27 sorting isolated CD4+ naive, central memory, regulatory and stem cell-like memory cells. Comments on this clone: Its antigen is not known.

The specimen was central memory CD4+ T cells from blood. The clonotype was recovered from a man aged 18 to 30 with type 1 diabetes. The chain is built from TRBV10-3 and TRBJ1-1, with D hard to call. As DNA, the CDR3 is TGTGCCATCAGTGCGGGGTCCCCCTCCATGAACACTGAAGCTTTCTTT. Translation gives CAISAGSPSMNTEAFF.